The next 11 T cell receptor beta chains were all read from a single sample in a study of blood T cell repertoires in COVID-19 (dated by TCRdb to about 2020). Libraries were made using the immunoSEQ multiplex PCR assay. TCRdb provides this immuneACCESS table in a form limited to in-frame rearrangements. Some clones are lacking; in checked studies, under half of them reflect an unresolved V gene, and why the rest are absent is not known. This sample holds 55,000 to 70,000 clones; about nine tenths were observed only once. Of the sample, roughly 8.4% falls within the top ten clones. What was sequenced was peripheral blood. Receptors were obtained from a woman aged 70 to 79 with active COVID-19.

CDR3: CAWGQGAFGNQPQHF. The CDR3 DNA sequence: TGTGCCTGGGGACAGGGGGCGTTTGGCAATCAGCCCCAGCATTTT. This chain joins TRBV30 and TRBJ1-5; 11 bases match TRBD1. Germline loops: CDR1 GTSNPN, CDR2 SVGIG (reference sequence). V was pared by 5 bases and J by 2 bases, with 5 bases of the junction left unmatched. This CDR3 is built from 15 residues.

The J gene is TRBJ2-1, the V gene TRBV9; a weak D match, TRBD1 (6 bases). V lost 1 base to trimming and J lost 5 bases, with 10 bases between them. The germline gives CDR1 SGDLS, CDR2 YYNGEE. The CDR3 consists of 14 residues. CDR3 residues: CASSVRTVHNEQFF. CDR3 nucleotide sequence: TGTGCCAGCAGCGTAAGGACAGTCCACAATGAGCAGTTCTTC.

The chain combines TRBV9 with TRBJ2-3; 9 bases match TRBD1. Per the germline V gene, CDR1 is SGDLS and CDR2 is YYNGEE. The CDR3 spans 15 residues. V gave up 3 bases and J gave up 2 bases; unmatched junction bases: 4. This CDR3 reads CASSERDRATDTQYF. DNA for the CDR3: TGTGCCAGCAGCGAGCGGGACAGGGCCACAGATACGCAGTATTTT.

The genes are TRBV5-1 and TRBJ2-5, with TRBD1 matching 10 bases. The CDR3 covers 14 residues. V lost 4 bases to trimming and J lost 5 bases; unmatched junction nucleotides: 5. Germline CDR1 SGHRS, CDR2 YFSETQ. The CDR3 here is CASSRTGGMETQYF. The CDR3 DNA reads TGCGCCAGCAGCCGGACAGGGGGTATGGAGACCCAGTACTTC.

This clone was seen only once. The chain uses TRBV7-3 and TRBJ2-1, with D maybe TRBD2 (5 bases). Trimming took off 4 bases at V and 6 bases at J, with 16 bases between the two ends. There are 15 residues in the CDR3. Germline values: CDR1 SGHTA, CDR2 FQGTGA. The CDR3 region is CASSSILRLSNEQFF. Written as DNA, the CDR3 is TGTGCCAGCAGCTCAATCCTCCGACTAAGCAATGAGCAGTTCTTC.

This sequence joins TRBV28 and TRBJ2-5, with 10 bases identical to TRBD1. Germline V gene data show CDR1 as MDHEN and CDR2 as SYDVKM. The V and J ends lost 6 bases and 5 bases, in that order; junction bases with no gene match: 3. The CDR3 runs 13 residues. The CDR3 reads CASRTGGVETQYF. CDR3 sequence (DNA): TGTGCCAGCAGGACAGGGGGCGTCGAGACCCAGTACTTC.

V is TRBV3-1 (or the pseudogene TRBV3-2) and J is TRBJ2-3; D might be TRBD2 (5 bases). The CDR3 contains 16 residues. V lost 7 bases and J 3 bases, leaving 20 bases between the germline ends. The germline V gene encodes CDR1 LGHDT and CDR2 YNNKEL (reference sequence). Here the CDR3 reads CASNLGAASGTDTQYF. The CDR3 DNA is TGTGCCAGCAACCTGGGAGCGGCTTCGGGAACAGATACGCAGTATTTT.

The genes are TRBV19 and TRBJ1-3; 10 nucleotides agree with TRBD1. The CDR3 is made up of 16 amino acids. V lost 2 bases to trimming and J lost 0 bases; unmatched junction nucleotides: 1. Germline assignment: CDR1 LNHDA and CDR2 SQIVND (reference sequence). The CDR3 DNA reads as TGTGCCAGTAGTATACGGACAGGGGGCTCTGGAAACACCATATATTTT. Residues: CASSIRTGGSGNTIYF.

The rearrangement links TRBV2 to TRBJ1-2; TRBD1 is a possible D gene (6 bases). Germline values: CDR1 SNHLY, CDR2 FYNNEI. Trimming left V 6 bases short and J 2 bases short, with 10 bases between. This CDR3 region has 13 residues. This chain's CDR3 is CASRDRPNYGYTF. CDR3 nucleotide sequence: TGTGCCAGCAGGGACAGACCGAACTATGGCTACACCTTC.

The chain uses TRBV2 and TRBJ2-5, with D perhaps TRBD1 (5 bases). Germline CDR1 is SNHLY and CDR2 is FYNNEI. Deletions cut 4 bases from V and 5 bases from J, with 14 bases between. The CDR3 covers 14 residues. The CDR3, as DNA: TGTGCCAGCAGTGTAGTTAGGGGTAGGGAGACCCAGTACTTC. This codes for CASSVVRGRETQYF.

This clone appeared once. The CDR3 region has the DNA TGTGCCAGCAGCTCCTCTAGCGGGAGTTTCACAGATACGCAGTATTTT. Translating it yields CASSSSSGSFTDTQYF. This sequence joins TRBV7-9 and TRBJ2-3; TRBD2 agrees at 10 bases. V lost 4 bases to trimming and J lost 2 bases; unmatched junction nucleotides: 6. The CDR3 is 16 residues long. CDR1 is SEHNR, CDR2 FQNEAQ, per germline (reference sequence). The whole variable domain, filled in from reference TRBV7-9 and TRBJ2-3, reads DTGVSQNPRHKITKRGQNVTFRCDPISEHNRLYWYRQTLGQGPEFLTYFQNEAQLEKSRLLSDRFSAERPKGSFSTLEIQRTEQGDSAMYLCASSSSSGSFTDTQYFGPGTRLTVL.